This T cell receptor beta chain was retrieved from a study of blood T cell repertoires in COVID-19. TCRdb's table, derived via immunoSEQ multiplex PCR, lists solely in-frame clones and lacks some. The repertoire holds about 290,000 clones, with around 90% as singletons. Ages ranged from about 18 to 89 years, with residence in about 24 US areas. The V segment lost 6 bases and the J segment 3 bases; nucleotides outside the gene matches: 4. The CDR3 runs 13 residues. The germline CDR1 and CDR2 sequences are KGHSH and LQKENI. The clonotype originates from a woman aged 40 to 55 who had recovered from COVID-19. Sequencing input: PBMCs or T cells enriched from blood (not recorded which). The genes are TRBV18 and TRBJ1-2; 7 nucleotides align to TRBD1. The CDR3 is CASSSGTDYGYTF. The CDR3 DNA follows: TGTGCCAGCTCTTCCGGGACAGACTATGGCTACACCTTC.